This entry features one T cell receptor beta chain sequence. Its matching antigen is unknown. Some clones are missing from TCRdb's copy, which holds only in-frame ones; the method was immunoSEQ multiplex PCR. The data show 57,000 or so clones, around 73% seen once. These data belong to a study of vaccination effects on CD4 cells after COVID-19. Between the trimmed V and J ends, which lost 2 bases and 8 bases, there was a span of 15 bases. Germline CDR1 and CDR2: KGHSH and LQKENI. This CDR3 has 15 amino acids. Ahead of sequencing, the ViraFEST assay grew antigen-specific CD4+ T cells using viral peptide pools. Isolating CD4+ T cells followed approximately 10 days of culture. BNT162b2 vaccine or mRNA-1273 vaccine was given to participants in two doses. Previously uninfected by SARS-CoV-2, the vaccine recipients also showed negative nucleocapsid antibodies. Cultures used about 2 million PBMC per well, roughly 11 IU/ml IL-2 and 10 ug/ml peptides.

Sample: CD4+ T cells from PBMCs cultured with HCoV-229E spike peptides, taken after COVID-19 vaccination. This TCR came from a human donor who received a COVID-19 vaccine. The V gene is TRBV18, the J gene TRBJ1-4; TRBD1 is a possible D gene (5 bases). CDR3 in amino acids: CASSPNRDVGEKLFF. The CDR3 bases are TGTGCCAGCTCACCAAACCGGGACGTTGGGGAAAAACTGTTTTTT.